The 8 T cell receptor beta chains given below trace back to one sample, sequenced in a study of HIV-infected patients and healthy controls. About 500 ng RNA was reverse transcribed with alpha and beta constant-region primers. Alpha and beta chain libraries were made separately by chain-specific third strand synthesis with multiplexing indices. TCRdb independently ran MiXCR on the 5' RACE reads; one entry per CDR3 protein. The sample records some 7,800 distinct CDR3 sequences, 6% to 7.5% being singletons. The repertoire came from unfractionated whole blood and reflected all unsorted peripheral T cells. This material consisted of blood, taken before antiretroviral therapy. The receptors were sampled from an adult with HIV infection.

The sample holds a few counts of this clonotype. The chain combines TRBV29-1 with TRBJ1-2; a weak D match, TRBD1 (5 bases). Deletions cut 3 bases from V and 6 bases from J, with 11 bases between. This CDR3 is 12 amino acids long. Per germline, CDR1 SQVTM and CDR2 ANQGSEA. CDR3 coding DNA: TGCAGCGTTGATCCCGGGGGTAATGGCTACACCTTC. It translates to CSVDPGGNGYTF.

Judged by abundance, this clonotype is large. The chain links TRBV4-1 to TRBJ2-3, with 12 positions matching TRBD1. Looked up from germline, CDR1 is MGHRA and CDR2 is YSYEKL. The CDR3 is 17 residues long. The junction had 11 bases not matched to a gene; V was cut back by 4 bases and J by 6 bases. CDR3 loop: CASSPKPGTGGRDTQYF. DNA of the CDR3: TGCGCCAGCAGCCCCAAACCCGGGACAGGGGGCAGGGATACGCAGTATTTT.

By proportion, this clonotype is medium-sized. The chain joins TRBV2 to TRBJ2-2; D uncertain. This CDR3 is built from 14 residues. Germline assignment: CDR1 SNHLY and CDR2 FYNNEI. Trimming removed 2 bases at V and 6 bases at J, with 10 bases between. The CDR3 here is CASSEIGLPGELFF. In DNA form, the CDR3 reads TGTGCCAGCAGTGAAATTGGTCTACCCGGGGAGCTGTTTTTT.

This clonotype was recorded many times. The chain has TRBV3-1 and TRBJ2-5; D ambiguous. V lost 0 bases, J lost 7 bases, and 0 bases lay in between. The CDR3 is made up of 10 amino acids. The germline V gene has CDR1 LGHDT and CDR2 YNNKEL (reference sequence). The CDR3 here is CASSQETQYF. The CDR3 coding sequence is TGTGCCAGCAGCCAAGAGACCCAGTACTTC.

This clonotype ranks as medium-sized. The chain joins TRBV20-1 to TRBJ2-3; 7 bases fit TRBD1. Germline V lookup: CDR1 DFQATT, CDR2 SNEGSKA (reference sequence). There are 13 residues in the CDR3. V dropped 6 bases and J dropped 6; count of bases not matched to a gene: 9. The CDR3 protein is CSAPTGLYDTQYF. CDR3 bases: TGCAGTGCCCCGACAGGGCTTTACGATACGCAGTATTTT.

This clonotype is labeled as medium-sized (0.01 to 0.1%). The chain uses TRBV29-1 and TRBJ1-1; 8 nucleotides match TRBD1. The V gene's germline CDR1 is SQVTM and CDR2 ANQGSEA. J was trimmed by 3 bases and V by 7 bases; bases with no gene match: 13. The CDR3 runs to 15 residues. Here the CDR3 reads CSAPPRGREDTEAFF. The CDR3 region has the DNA TGCAGCGCCCCACCCAGGGGGCGCGAGGACACTGAAGCTTTCTTT.

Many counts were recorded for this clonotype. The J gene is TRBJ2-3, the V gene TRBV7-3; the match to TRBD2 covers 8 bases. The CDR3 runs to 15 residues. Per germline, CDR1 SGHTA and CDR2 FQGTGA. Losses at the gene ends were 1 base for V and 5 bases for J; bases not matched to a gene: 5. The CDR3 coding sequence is TGTGCCAGCAGCTTAATCGGGGGGGCAAGAGATACGCAGTATTTT. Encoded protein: CASSLIGGARDTQYF.

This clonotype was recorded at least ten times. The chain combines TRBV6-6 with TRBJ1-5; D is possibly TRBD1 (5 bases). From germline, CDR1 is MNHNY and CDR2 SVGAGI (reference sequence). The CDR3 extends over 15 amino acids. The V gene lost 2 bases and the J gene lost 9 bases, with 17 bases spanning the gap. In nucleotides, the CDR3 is TGTGCCAGCAGTTACCTACAGGAGACTGAACGGCCCCAGCATTTT. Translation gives CASSYLQETERPQHF.